This is a list of T cell receptor beta chains from one sample in a study of T cells expressing NK-cell markers. From its re-call of the 5' RACE reads, TCRdb lists each CDR3 protein once, without DNA. The listing contains about 460,000 distinct CDR3 sequences. Specimen: blood T cells: a sorted CD56 or NKG2C T cell subset, CD4+ or CD8+ T cells, or bulk PBMC T cells (not recorded which). The receptor set was obtained from a woman aged 50 to 60 in good health. The CDR3 runs from the conserved cysteine through the conserved F or W.

J,V,CDR3
TRBJ2-3,TRBV28,CASSLSGGSDTDTQYF
TRBJ2-1,TRBV7-9,CASSQPASGRTSYNEQFF
TRBJ2-4,TRBV20-1,CSASPGPIAKNIQYF
TRBJ2-2,TRBV9,CASSPVGRQKNTGELFF
TRBJ2-5,TRBV29-1,CSVGFSAGGETQYF
TRBJ2-1,TRBV5-1,CASSSFSAGGVYNEQFF
TRBJ2-3,TRBV30,CAWSVSGVPDTQYF
TRBJ2-2,TRBV6-5,CASNRGRELFF
TRBJ1-2,TRBV27,CASRASGGIDGYTF
TRBJ2-2,TRBV5-1,CASKSIRVPNTGELFF
TRBJ2-2,TRBV5-1,CASSLEGNRATGELFF
TRBJ2-2,TRBV19,CASSPGLAGVVAGELFF
TRBJ2-1,TRBV18,CASSPSAGGPTEQFF
TRBJ1-4,TRBV29-1,CSVNRGPVGEKLFF
TRBJ1-4,TRBV20-1,CSARAGTGSEKLFF
TRBJ2-1,TRBV5-1,CASSLASSNNEQFF
TRBJ2-3,TRBV2,CASSYRWDTQYF